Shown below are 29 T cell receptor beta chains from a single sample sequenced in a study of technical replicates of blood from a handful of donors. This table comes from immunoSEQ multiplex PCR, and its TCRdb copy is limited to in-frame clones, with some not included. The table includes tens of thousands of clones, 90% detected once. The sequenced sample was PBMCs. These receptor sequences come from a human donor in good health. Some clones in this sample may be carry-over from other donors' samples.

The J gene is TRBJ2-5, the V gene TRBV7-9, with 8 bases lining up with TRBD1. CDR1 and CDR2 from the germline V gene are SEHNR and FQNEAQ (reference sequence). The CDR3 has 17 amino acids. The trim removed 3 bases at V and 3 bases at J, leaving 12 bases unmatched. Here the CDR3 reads CASSFRAGGFREETQYF. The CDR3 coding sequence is TGTGCCAGCAGCTTTAGGGCAGGGGGCTTTCGAGAAGAGACCCAGTACTTC.

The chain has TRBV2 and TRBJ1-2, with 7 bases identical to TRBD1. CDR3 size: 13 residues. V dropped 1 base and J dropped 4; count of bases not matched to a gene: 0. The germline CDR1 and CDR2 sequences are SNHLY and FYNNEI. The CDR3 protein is CASSEGTGYGYTF. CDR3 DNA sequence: TGTGCCAGCAGTGAAGGGACAGGCTATGGCTACACCTTC.

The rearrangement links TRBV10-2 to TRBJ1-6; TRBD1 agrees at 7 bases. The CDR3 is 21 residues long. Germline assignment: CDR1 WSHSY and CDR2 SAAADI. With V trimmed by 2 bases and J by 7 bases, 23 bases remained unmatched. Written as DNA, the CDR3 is TGCGCCAGCAGTGAGGTGGGGGCAGTTTTTAAAAACGCGGACAGGAATTCACCCCTCCACTTT. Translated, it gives CASSEVGAVFKNADRNSPLHF.

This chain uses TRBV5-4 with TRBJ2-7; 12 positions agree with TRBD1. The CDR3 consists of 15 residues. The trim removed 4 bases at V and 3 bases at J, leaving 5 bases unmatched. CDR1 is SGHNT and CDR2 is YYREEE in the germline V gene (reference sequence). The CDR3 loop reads CASSRGTGGHYEQYF. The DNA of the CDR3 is TGTGCCAGCAGCCGCGGGACAGGGGGCCACTACGAGCAGTACTTC.

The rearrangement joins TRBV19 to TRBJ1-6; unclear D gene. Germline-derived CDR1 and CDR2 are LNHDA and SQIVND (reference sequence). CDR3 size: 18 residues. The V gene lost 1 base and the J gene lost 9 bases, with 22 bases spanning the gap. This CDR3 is CASSIVHQMRAQGSPLHF. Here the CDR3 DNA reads TGTGCCAGTAGTATAGTACATCAAATGCGGGCGCAAGGTTCACCCCTCCACTTT.

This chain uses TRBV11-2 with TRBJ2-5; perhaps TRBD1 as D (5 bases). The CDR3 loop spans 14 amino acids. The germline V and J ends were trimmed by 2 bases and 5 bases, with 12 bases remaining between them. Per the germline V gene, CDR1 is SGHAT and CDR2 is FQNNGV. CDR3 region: CASSLFKGRETQYF. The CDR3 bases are TGTGCCAGCAGCTTATTTAAGGGGCGGGAGACCCAGTACTTC.

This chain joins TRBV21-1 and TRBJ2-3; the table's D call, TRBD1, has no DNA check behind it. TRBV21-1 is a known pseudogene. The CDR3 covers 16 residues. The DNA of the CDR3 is TGTGCCAGCAGCAAAGTTCGGGACACCAGCACAGATACGCAGTATTTT. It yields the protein CASSKVRDTSTDTQYF.

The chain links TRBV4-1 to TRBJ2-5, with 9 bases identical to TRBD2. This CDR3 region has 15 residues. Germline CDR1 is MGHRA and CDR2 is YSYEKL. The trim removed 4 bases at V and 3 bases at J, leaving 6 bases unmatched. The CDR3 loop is CASSRQTSGKETQYF. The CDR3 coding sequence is TGCGCCAGCAGCCGACAGACTAGCGGAAAAGAGACCCAGTACTTC.

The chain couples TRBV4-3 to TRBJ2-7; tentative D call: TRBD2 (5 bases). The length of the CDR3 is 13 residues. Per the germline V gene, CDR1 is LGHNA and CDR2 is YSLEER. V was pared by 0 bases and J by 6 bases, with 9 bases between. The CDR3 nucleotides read TGCGCCAGCAGCCAAGATTCGGGGTCCGAGCAGTACTTC. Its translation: CASSQDSGSEQYF.

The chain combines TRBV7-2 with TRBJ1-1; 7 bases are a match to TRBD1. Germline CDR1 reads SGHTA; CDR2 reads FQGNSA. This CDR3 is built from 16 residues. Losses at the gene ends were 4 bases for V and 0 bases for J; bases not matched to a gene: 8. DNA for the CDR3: TGTGCCAGCAGCTACCTCGGGGGACAGCTGAACACTGAAGCTTTCTTT. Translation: CASSYLGGQLNTEAFF.

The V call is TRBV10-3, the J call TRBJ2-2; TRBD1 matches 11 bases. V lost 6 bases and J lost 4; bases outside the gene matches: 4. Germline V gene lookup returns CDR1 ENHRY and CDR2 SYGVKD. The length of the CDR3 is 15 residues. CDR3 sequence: CAISGQGAVTGELFF. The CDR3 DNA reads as TGTGCCATCAGCGGACAGGGGGCGGTCACCGGGGAGCTGTTTTTT.

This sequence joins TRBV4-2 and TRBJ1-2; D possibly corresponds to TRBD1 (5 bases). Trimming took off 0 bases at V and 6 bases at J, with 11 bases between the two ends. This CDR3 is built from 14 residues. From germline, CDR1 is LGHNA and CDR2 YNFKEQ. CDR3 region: CASSQDSGLNGYTF. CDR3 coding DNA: TGTGCCAGCAGCCAAGACTCGGGACTTAATGGCTACACCTTC.

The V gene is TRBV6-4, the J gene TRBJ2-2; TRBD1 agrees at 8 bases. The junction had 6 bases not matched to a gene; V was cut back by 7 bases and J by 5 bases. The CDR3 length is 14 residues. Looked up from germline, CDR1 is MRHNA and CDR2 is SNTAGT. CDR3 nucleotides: TGTGCCAGCAAGAAGACAGGGGATACCGGGGAGCTGTTTTTT. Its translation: CASKKTGDTGELFF.

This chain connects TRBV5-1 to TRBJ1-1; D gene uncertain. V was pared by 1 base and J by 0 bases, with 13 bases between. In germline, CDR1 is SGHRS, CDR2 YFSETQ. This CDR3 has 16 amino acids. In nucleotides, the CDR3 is TGCGCCAGCAGCTTGCTCGGCGGATTCATGAACACTGAAGCTTTCTTT. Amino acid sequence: CASSLLGGFMNTEAFF.

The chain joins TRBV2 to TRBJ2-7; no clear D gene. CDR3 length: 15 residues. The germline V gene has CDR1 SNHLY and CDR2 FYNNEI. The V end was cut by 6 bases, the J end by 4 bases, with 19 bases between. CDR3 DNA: TGTGCCAGCAGACCCGGGTCCATGGGTGATTACGAGCAGTACTTC. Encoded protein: CASRPGSMGDYEQYF.

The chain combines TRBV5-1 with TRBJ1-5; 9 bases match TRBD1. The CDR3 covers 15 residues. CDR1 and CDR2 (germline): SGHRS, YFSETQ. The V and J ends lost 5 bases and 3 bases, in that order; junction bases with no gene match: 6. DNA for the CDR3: TGCGCCAGCAGGGCCGGGACAGGGATCAATCAGCCCCAGCATTTT. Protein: CASRAGTGINQPQHF.

The CDR3 sequence is CASSPGTSGRSSYEQYF. DNA of the CDR3: TGTGCCAGCTCACCTGGGACTAGCGGGAGGAGCTCCTACGAGCAGTACTTC. V is TRBV18 and J is TRBJ2-7; the match to TRBD2 covers 15 bases. CDR3 length: 17 residues. Germline V gene sequence: CDR1 KGHSH, CDR2 LQKENI. The junction had 3 bases not matched to a gene; V was cut back by 3 bases and J by 0 bases.

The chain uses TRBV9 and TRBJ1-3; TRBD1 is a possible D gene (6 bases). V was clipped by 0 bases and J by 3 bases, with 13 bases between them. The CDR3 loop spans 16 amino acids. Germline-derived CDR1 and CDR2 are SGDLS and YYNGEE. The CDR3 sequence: CASSVAADRLGNTIYF. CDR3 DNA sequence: TGTGCCAGCAGCGTAGCCGCAGACAGGCTTGGAAACACCATATATTTT.

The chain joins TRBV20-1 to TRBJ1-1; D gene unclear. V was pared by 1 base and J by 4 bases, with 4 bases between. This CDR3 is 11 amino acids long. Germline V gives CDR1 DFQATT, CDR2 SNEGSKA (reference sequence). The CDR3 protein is CSARAVTEAFF. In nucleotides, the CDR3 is TGCAGTGCTAGAGCCGTCACTGAAGCTTTCTTT.

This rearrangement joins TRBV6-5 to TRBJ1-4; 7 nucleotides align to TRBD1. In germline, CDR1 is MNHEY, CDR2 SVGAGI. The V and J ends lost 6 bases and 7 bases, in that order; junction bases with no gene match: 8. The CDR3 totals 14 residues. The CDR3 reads CASSRQGYGEKLFF. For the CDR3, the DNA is TGTGCCAGCAGCCGACAGGGTTATGGTGAAAAACTGTTTTTT.

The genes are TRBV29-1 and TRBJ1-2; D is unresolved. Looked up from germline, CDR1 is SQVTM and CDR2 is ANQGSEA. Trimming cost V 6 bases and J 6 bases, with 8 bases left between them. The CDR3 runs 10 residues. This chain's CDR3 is CSVAKDGYTF. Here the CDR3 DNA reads TGCAGCGTAGCCAAAGATGGCTACACCTTC.

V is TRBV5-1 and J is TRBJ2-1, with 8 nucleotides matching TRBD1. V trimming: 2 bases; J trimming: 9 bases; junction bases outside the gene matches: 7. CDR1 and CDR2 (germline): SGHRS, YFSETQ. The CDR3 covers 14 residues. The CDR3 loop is CASSFRAGGPEQFF. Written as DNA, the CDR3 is TGCGCCAGCAGCTTTAGGGCAGGGGGCCCTGAGCAGTTCTTC.

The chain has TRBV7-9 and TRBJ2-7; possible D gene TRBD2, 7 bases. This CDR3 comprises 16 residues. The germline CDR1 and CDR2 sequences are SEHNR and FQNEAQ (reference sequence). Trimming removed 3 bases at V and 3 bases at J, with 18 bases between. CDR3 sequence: CASSLAGTPGGYEQYF. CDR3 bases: TGTGCCAGCAGCTTGGCCGGGACACCGGGGGGCTACGAGCAGTACTTC.

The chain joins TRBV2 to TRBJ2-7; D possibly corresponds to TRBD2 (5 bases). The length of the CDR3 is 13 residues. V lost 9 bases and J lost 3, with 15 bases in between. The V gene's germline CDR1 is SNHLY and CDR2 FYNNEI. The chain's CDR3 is CARAAPDGYEQYF. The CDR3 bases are TGTGCCAGAGCGGCCCCGGATGGCTACGAGCAGTACTTC.

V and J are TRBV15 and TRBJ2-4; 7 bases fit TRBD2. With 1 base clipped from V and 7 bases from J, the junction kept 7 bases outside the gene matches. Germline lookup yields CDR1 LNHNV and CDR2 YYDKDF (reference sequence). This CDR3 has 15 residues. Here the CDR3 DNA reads TGTGCCACCAGCAGAGGTGGCGGGAGTGTTAACATTCAGTACTTC. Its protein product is CATSRGGGSVNIQYF.

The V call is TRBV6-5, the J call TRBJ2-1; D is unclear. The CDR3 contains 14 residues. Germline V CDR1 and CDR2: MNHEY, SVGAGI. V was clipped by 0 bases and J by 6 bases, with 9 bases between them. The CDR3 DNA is TGTGCCAGCAGTTACTCCCTAGGATCCAATGAGCAGTTCTTC. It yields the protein CASSYSLGSNEQFF.

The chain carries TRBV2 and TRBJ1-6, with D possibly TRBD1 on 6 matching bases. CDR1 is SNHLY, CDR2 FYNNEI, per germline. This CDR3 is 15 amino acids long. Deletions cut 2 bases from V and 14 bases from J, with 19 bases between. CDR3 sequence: CASSEMRGLLGTLHF. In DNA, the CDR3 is TGTGCCAGCAGTGAAATGCGGGGGCTTCTTGGGACCCTCCACTTT.

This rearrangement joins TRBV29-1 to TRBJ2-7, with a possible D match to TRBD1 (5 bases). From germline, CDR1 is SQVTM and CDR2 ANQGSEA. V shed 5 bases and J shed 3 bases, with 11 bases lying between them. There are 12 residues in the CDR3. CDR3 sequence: CSVNTGVYEQYF. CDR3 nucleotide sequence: TGCAGCGTTAATACAGGTGTCTACGAGCAGTACTTC.

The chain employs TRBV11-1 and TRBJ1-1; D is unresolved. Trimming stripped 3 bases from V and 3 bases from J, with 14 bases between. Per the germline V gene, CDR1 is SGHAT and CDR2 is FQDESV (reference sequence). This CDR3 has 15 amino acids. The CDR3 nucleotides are TGTGCCAGCAGCTTCTACGGGATCGAGGACACTGAAGCTTTCTTT. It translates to CASSFYGIEDTEAFF.